Each of the 13 T cell receptor beta chains below was sequenced from the same sample in a study of CD8+ T cells in alopecia areata. Treatment: oral pan-JAK inhibitor, 5-10 mg twice daily. Sequencing used cDNA as its template, made by extracting RNA and reverse transcribing it. Using immunoSEQ multiplex PCR, the repertoire was profiled, and TCRdb retains in-frame clones only, with some absent. Here the sample spans 130,000 to 150,000 clones, 75% to 85% being singletons. This specimen was CD8+ T cells sorted from blood, taken at week 4, from a patient treated with tofacitinib. The source of these receptors is a human donor with alopecia areata.

The gene calls are TRBV29-1 and TRBJ2-1, with a possible D match to TRBD1 (6 bases). In germline, CDR1 is SQVTM, CDR2 ANQGSEA. Trimming left V 7 bases short and J 2 bases short, with 18 bases between. The CDR3 is 15 residues long. The CDR3 sequence is CSGASRGFTYNEQFF. The CDR3 DNA follows: TGCAGCGGTGCCTCTAGGGGGTTTACCTACAATGAGCAGTTCTTC.

The chain employs TRBV25-1 and TRBJ2-3; possibly TRBD1 for D (5 bases). Germline values: CDR1 MGHDK, CDR2 SYGVNS. This CDR3 spans 13 amino acids. The germline V and J ends were trimmed by 5 bases and 5 bases, with 11 bases remaining between them. The CDR3 coding sequence is TGTGCCAGCAGTTTAAGGGGCGAAGATACGCAGTATTTT. The encoded protein is CASSLRGEDTQYF.

The V and J genes are TRBV6-5 and TRBJ2-7, with D perhaps TRBD2 (5 bases). From germline, CDR1 is MNHEY and CDR2 SVGAGI. The CDR3 runs 11 residues. Trimming removed 8 bases from V and 6 bases from J, with 11 bases in between. CDR3 sequence (DNA): TGTGCCAGCGGAGGCTTTGTCGAGCAGTACTTC. It is translated as CASGGFVEQYF.

The rearrangement joins TRBV9 to TRBJ2-7, with TRBD2 matching 9 bases. This CDR3 comprises 15 residues. V was pared by 4 bases and J by 0 bases, with 5 bases of the junction left unmatched. Germline CDR1 SGDLS, CDR2 YYNGEE. The CDR3 sequence: CASSLSGGSSYEQYF. The DNA for the CDR3 is TGTGCCAGCAGCTTGAGCGGGGGGAGCTCCTACGAGCAGTACTTC.

Points on this clone: Other DNA sequences in this specimen translate into the identical CDR3. The CDR3 DNA sequence: TGTGCCAGCAGCTTGGTTGGTGCCCGGGAGACCCAGTACTTC. It codes for CASSLVGARETQYF. The chain uses TRBV5-6 and TRBJ2-5, with D uncertain. Germline CDR1 reads SGHDT; CDR2 reads YYEEEE. CDR3 length equals 14 residues. V was clipped by 0 bases and J by 5 bases, with 11 bases between them.

The chain recombines TRBV7-9 with TRBJ2-2, with 13 bases identical to TRBD2. This CDR3 has 16 residues. Per germline, CDR1 SEHNR and CDR2 FQNEAQ (reference sequence). V trimming: 5 bases; J trimming: 7 bases; junction bases outside the gene matches: 7. This CDR3 reads CASSPRLAGGLGELFF. In nucleotides, the CDR3 is TGTGCCAGCAGCCCACGACTAGCGGGGGGTCTCGGGGAGCTGTTTTTT. Looking up the rest from reference TRBV7-9 and TRBJ2-2 gives the full variable domain: DTGVSQNPRHKITKRGQNVTFRCDPISEHNRLYWYRQTLGQGPEFLTYFQNEAQLEKSRLLSDRFSAERPKGSFSTLEIQRTEQGDSAMYLCASSPRLAGGLGELFFGEGSRLTVL.

This chain uses TRBV30 with TRBJ2-1; possible D gene TRBD2, 6 bases. Germline CDR1 GTSNPN, CDR2 SVGIG (reference sequence). With 0 bases removed from V and 2 bases from J, the gap between germline ends came to 11 bases. The CDR3 is made up of 15 amino acids. DNA for the CDR3: TGTGCCTGGAGTGTAGGGGTAGCGGCCTACAATGAGCAGTTCTTC. Translation: CAWSVGVAAYNEQFF. The entire variable domain, with the rest obtained from reference TRBV30 and TRBJ2-1, is as follows: SQTIHQWPATLVQPVGSPLSLECTVEGTSNPNLYWYRQAAGRGLQLLFYSVGIGQISSEVPQNLSASRPQDRQFILSSKKLLLSDSGFYLCAWSVGVAAYNEQFFGPGTRLTVL.

As DNA, the CDR3 is TGTGCCTGGAGTGGAGCCTCCCGGACTGGCCCCAGCACAGATACGCAGTATTTT. Its translation is CAWSGASRTGPSTDTQYF. V usage is TRBV30 and J usage is TRBJ2-3; maybe TRBD2 (5 bases). This CDR3 has 18 amino acids. The ends were cut back, 1 base at V and 0 bases at J, with 20 bases in the middle. Germline CDR1 and CDR2: GTSNPN and SVGIG (reference sequence).

The rearrangement links TRBV5-6 to TRBJ1-5; no clear D. Trimming left V 0 bases short and J 6 bases short, with 10 bases between. The germline V gene encodes CDR1 SGHDT and CDR2 YYEEEE. CDR3 size: 14 residues. CDR3 sequence reads: CASSLGVTPQPQHF. DNA for the CDR3: TGTGCCAGCAGCTTGGGGGTAACGCCTCAGCCCCAGCATTTT.

The rearrangement uses TRBV7-9 and TRBJ1-2; D remains ambiguous. Germline loops: CDR1 SEHNR, CDR2 FQNEAQ (reference sequence). This CDR3 is 13 amino acids long. Trimming shortened V by 5 bases and J by 8 bases, and 15 bases separated the two germline ends. CDR3 bases: TGTGCCAGCAGCCACATCTCAGGCAGCGGCTACACCTTC. It is translated as CASSHISGSGYTF.

CDR3 bases: TGCAGCGTTGAAGATCGGGTCAGGACTTACTATGGCTACACCTTC. Translating it yields CSVEDRVRTYYGYTF. The chain couples TRBV29-1 to TRBJ1-2; D gene unclear. Germline V gene sequence: CDR1 SQVTM, CDR2 ANQGSEA. CDR3 size: 15 residues. Trimming cost V 0 bases and J 3 bases, with 14 bases left between them.

This chain connects TRBV6-6 to TRBJ2-1, with TRBD1 matching over 7 bases. Germline values: CDR1 MNHNY, CDR2 SVGAGI (reference sequence). V lost 0 bases to trimming and J lost 5 bases; unmatched junction nucleotides: 7. The CDR3 spans 16 residues. CDR3 sequence: CASSYSDRLRDNEQFF. As DNA, the CDR3 is TGTGCCAGCAGTTACTCGGACAGGCTGAGGGACAATGAGCAGTTCTTC.

This chain connects TRBV7-9 to TRBJ2-1, with 9 bases lining up with TRBD2. Per the germline V gene, CDR1 is SEHNR and CDR2 is FQNEAQ (reference sequence). This CDR3 region has 15 residues. Germline trimming cut 4 bases from V and 5 bases from J; bases unmatched to any gene: 6. CDR3 sequence (DNA): TGTGCCAGCAGCTCCCTTAGCGGGGGTCACAATGAGCAGTTCTTC. It encodes CASSSLSGGHNEQFF.